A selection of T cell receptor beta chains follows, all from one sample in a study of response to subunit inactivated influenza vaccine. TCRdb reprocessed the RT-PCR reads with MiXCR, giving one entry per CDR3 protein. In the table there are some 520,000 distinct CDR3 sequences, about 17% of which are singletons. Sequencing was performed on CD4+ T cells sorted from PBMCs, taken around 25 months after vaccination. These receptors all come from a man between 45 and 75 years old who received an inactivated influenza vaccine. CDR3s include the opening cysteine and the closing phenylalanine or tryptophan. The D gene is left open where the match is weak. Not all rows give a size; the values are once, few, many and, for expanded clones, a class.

CDR3aa: CSARGGGLGAFF; CDR3nt: TGCAGTGCTAGAGGGGGGGGACTTGGGGCTTTCTTT; v_gene: TRBV20-1; abundance: NA; d_gene: NA; j_gene: TRBJ1-1
CDR3aa: CASGRAKDRYNEQFF; CDR3nt: TGTGCCAGTGGCCGGGCCAAAGACAGGTACAATGAGCAGTTCTTC; v_gene: TRBV6-1; abundance: NA; d_gene: NA; j_gene: TRBJ2-1
CDR3aa: CASSLEGGLVTEAFF; CDR3nt: TGTGCCAGCAGTTTGGAAGGGGGCCTGGTCACTGAAGCTTTCTTT; v_gene: TRBV12-3/TRBV12-4; abundance: NA; d_gene: TRBD1; j_gene: TRBJ1-1
CDR3aa: CATSRGWAQGLGQFF; CDR3nt: TGTGCCACCAGCAGAGGTTGGGCGCAGGGCCTTGGGCAGTTCTTC; v_gene: TRBV15; abundance: few; d_gene: NA; j_gene: TRBJ2-1
CDR3aa: CAIGGSRESSNEQFF; CDR3nt: TGTGCCATCGGGGGCTCGCGGGAGTCCTCCAATGAGCAGTTCTTC; v_gene: TRBV10-3; abundance: NA; d_gene: NA; j_gene: TRBJ2-1
CDR3aa: CAWSGQVDTEAFF; CDR3nt: TGTGCCTGGAGTGGACAGGTGGACACTGAAGCTTTCTTT; v_gene: TRBV30; abundance: NA; d_gene: NA; j_gene: TRBJ1-1
CDR3aa: CSAPPGQGTYTEAFF; CDR3nt: TGCAGTGCTCCCCCCGGACAGGGGACTTACACTGAAGCTTTCTTT; v_gene: TRBV20-1; abundance: once; d_gene: TRBD1; j_gene: TRBJ1-1
CDR3aa: CASTGTGLNEQFF; CDR3nt: TGTGCCAGCACTGGGACAGGGCTTAATGAGCAGTTCTTC; v_gene: TRBV25-1; abundance: few; d_gene: TRBD1; j_gene: TRBJ2-1
CDR3aa: CASSLVSRGGTGELFF; CDR3nt: TGTGCCAGCAGCTTAGTGTCCAGGGGTGGCACCGGGGAGCTGTTTTTT; v_gene: TRBV7-2; abundance: few; d_gene: NA; j_gene: TRBJ2-2
CDR3aa: CASSQDPRGLTIF; CDR3nt: TGCGCCAGCAGCCAAGACCCCCGGGGACTGACGATCTTC; v_gene: TRBV4-3; abundance: few; d_gene: NA; j_gene: TRBJ2-7
CDR3aa: CASSQERGVGAYSYNEQFF; CDR3nt: TGTGCCAGCAGCCAAGAGAGGGGTGTAGGGGCCTACTCCTACAATGAGCAGTTCTTC; v_gene: TRBV4-2; abundance: few; d_gene: NA; j_gene: TRBJ2-1
CDR3aa: CASNLPGGLYNEQFF; CDR3nt: TGTGCCAGCAATCTGCCGGGGGGGCTATACAATGAGCAGTTCTTC; v_gene: TRBV6-2/TRBV6-3; abundance: NA; d_gene: TRBD2; j_gene: TRBJ2-1
CDR3aa: CATRPGGGETQYF; CDR3nt: TGCGCCACCCGCCCTGGCGGGGGGGAGACCCAGTACTTC; v_gene: TRBV5-1; abundance: few; d_gene: TRBD2; j_gene: TRBJ2-5
CDR3aa: CSAMEAGSFTDTQYF; CDR3nt: TGCAGTGCTATGGAAGCGGGGAGCTTCACAGATACGCAGTATTTT; v_gene: TRBV20-1; abundance: many; d_gene: TRBD2; j_gene: TRBJ2-3
CDR3aa: CASSSLPGLHTDTQYF; CDR3nt: TGTGCCAGCAGCTCACTACCGGGACTACACACAGATACGCAGTATTTT; v_gene: TRBV7-2; abundance: many; d_gene: TRBD2; j_gene: TRBJ2-3
CDR3aa: CATSVPNLETQYF; CDR3nt: TGTGCCACCAGCGTCCCCAACCTAGAGACCCAGTACTTC; v_gene: TRBV15; abundance: few; d_gene: NA; j_gene: TRBJ2-5
CDR3aa: CASRRTGAYNEQFF; CDR3nt: TGTGCCAGCAGGCGCACAGGAGCCTACAATGAGCAGTTCTTC; v_gene: TRBV27; abundance: NA; d_gene: NA; j_gene: TRBJ2-1
CDR3aa: CASRSSGGDTQYF; CDR3nt: TGTGCCAGCAGATCTAGCGGAGGGGATACGCAGTATTTT; v_gene: TRBV13; abundance: NA; d_gene: TRBD2; j_gene: TRBJ2-3
CDR3aa: CASSGPTVNVLTF; CDR3nt: TGTGCCAGCAGCGGCCCTACTGTCAACGTCCTGACTTTC; v_gene: TRBV5-5; abundance: NA; d_gene: NA; j_gene: TRBJ2-6
CDR3aa: CASSSAGTHNTGELFF; CDR3nt: TGTGCCAGCAGCTCCGCCGGGACACATAACACCGGGGAGCTGTTTTTT; v_gene: TRBV4-2; abundance: NA; d_gene: NA; j_gene: TRBJ2-2
CDR3aa: CASSQDLTGARAAFF; CDR3nt: TGCGCCAGCAGCCAAGATTTGACGGGGGCGCGGGCAGCTTTCTTT; v_gene: TRBV4-3; abundance: NA; d_gene: NA; j_gene: TRBJ1-1
CDR3aa: CSARRISGGRTDTQYF; CDR3nt: TGCAGTGCTAGACGAATTAGCGGGGGGAGGACAGATACGCAGTATTTT; v_gene: TRBV20-1; abundance: NA; d_gene: TRBD2; j_gene: TRBJ2-3
CDR3aa: CASSQTGRFQETQYF; CDR3nt: TGTGCCAGCAGCCAAACGGGACGGTTCCAAGAGACCCAGTACTTC; v_gene: TRBV14; abundance: NA; d_gene: NA; j_gene: TRBJ2-5
CDR3aa: CASSEATYVPRQGAKNVYEQYF; CDR3nt: TGTGCCAGCAGTGAAGCAACCTACGTACCGCGACAGGGGGCGAAGAATGTCTACGAGCAGTACTTC; v_gene: TRBV2; abundance: NA; d_gene: TRBD1; j_gene: TRBJ2-7
CDR3aa: CSVAQGSGANVLTF; CDR3nt: TGCAGCGTTGCCCAGGGGTCCGGGGCCAACGTCCTGACTTTC; v_gene: TRBV29-1; abundance: few; d_gene: NA; j_gene: TRBJ2-6
CDR3aa: CASSPTGQAQYGYTF; CDR3nt: TGTGCCAGCAGTCCAACAGGACAGGCCCAGTATGGCTACACCTTC; v_gene: TRBV12-3/TRBV12-4; abundance: NA; d_gene: TRBD1; j_gene: TRBJ1-2
CDR3aa: CASSSLTTGYNEQFF; CDR3nt: TGCGCCAGCAGCTCACTGACGACGGGGTACAATGAGCAGTTCTTC; v_gene: TRBV5-1; abundance: NA; d_gene: NA; j_gene: TRBJ2-1
CDR3aa: CASSSSGGAQETQYF; CDR3nt: TGTGCCAGCAGTTCTAGCGGGGGAGCCCAAGAGACCCAGTACTTC; v_gene: TRBV12-3/TRBV12-4; abundance: few; d_gene: TRBD2; j_gene: TRBJ2-5
CDR3aa: CSARDGALAGSNQPQHF; CDR3nt: TGCAGTGCTAGAGATGGGGCTCTGGCAGGTAGCAATCAGCCCCAGCATTTT; v_gene: TRBV20-1; abundance: NA; d_gene: NA; j_gene: TRBJ1-5
CDR3aa: CASSKDSHEQYF; CDR3nt: TGTGCCAGCAGCAAAGACAGCCACGAGCAGTACTTC; v_gene: TRBV5-5; abundance: few; d_gene: NA; j_gene: TRBJ2-7
CDR3aa: CASNRDRINNQPQHF; CDR3nt: TGCGCCAGCAACCGGGACAGGATAAACAATCAGCCCCAGCATTTT; v_gene: TRBV4-1; abundance: NA; d_gene: TRBD1; j_gene: TRBJ1-5
CDR3aa: CSARNVASGGETQYF; CDR3nt: TGCAGTGCTAGAAACGTCGCTAGCGGGGGAGAGACCCAGTACTTC; v_gene: TRBV20-1; abundance: few; d_gene: TRBD2; j_gene: TRBJ2-5
CDR3aa: CATVTDPNSPLHF; CDR3nt: TGTGCCACGGTGACAGACCCGAATTCACCCCTCCACTTT; v_gene: TRBV10-3; abundance: NA; d_gene: NA; j_gene: TRBJ1-6
CDR3aa: CASSREAFGQTTGELFF; CDR3nt: TGTGCCAGCAGCCGAGAAGCTTTTGGACAGACCACCGGGGAGCTGTTTTTT; v_gene: TRBV4-2; abundance: NA; d_gene: NA; j_gene: TRBJ2-2
CDR3aa: CSAIRVGGNQPQHF; CDR3nt: TGCAGTGCTATTCGAGTAGGGGGCAATCAGCCCCAGCATTTT; v_gene: TRBV20-1; abundance: few; d_gene: NA; j_gene: TRBJ1-5
CDR3aa: CASSPGTGDNSPLHF; CDR3nt: TGTGCCAGCTCACCGGGGACAGGGGATAATTCACCCCTCCACTTT; v_gene: TRBV18; abundance: NA; d_gene: TRBD1; j_gene: TRBJ1-6
CDR3aa: CAIRAGTNNNEQFF; CDR3nt: TGTGCCATCAGGGCAGGGACTAACAACAATGAGCAGTTCTTC; v_gene: TRBV10-3; abundance: few; d_gene: TRBD2; j_gene: TRBJ2-1
CDR3aa: CAISDKGEARAEAFF; CDR3nt: TGTGCCATCAGCGACAAGGGAGAGGCGCGGGCTGAAGCTTTCTTT; v_gene: TRBV10-3; abundance: NA; d_gene: NA; j_gene: TRBJ1-1
CDR3aa: CASSYSEGAETQYF; CDR3nt: TGTGCCAGCAGTTACTCGGAGGGTGCGGAGACCCAGTACTTC; v_gene: TRBV6-5; abundance: NA; d_gene: NA; j_gene: TRBJ2-5
CDR3aa: CASSLGGGAKNEQFF; CDR3nt: TGTGCCAGCAGCTTAGGCGGGGGGGCGAAGAATGAGCAGTTCTTC; v_gene: TRBV7-2; abundance: NA; d_gene: TRBD2; j_gene: TRBJ2-1
CDR3aa: CASSLARGTPLHF; CDR3nt: TGTGCCAGCAGCTTAGCACGTGGTACACCCCTCCACTTT; v_gene: TRBV7-9; abundance: few; d_gene: NA; j_gene: TRBJ1-6
CDR3aa: CSATQGGGNQPQHF; CDR3nt: TGCAGTGCTACGCAAGGGGGGGGCAATCAGCCCCAGCATTTT; v_gene: TRBV20-1; abundance: NA; d_gene: NA; j_gene: TRBJ1-5
CDR3aa: CASSLRAYEQYF; CDR3nt: TGTGCCAGCAGTTTGCGGGCGTACGAGCAGTACTTC; v_gene: TRBV12-3/TRBV12-4; abundance: many; d_gene: NA; j_gene: TRBJ2-7
CDR3aa: CSATGTVTGELFF; CDR3nt: TGCAGTGCAACCGGGACAGTAACCGGGGAGCTGTTTTTT; v_gene: TRBV20-1; abundance: NA; d_gene: TRBD1; j_gene: TRBJ2-2
CDR3aa: CSSGETSKTQYF; CDR3nt: TGCAGCTCTGGGGAGACCAGCAAGACCCAGTACTTC; v_gene: TRBV29-1; abundance: NA; d_gene: NA; j_gene: TRBJ2-5
CDR3aa: CAISESRGSAEQYF; CDR3nt: TGTGCCATCAGTGAGTCGCGCGGGTCGGCCGAGCAGTACTTC; v_gene: TRBV10-3; abundance: NA; d_gene: NA; j_gene: TRBJ2-7
CDR3aa: CASSLTGDSNYGYTF; CDR3nt: TGCGCCAGCAGCTTGACAGGAGACTCTAACTATGGCTACACCTTC; v_gene: TRBV5-1; abundance: few; d_gene: NA; j_gene: TRBJ1-2
CDR3aa: CASSAFPGLGHSYEQYF; CDR3nt: TGTGCCAGCAGCGCGTTCCCCGGACTAGGCCATTCCTACGAGCAGTACTTC; v_gene: TRBV7-8; abundance: NA; d_gene: TRBD2; j_gene: TRBJ2-7
CDR3aa: CASSNSGEQFF; CDR3nt: TGTGCCAGCAGCAACTCAGGAGAGCAGTTCTTC; v_gene: TRBV11-3; abundance: few; d_gene: NA; j_gene: TRBJ2-1
CDR3aa: CASGYATGANVLTF; CDR3nt: TGTGCCAGTGGGTATGCCACTGGGGCCAACGTCCTGACTTTC; v_gene: TRBV14; abundance: NA; d_gene: NA; j_gene: TRBJ2-6
CDR3aa: CSVENAMNTGELFF; CDR3nt: TGCAGCGTTGAAAATGCGATGAACACCGGGGAGCTGTTTTTT; v_gene: TRBV29-1; abundance: many; d_gene: NA; j_gene: TRBJ2-2
CDR3aa: CAISRQGIPYNEQFF; CDR3nt: TGTGCCATCAGTCGACAGGGAATCCCCTACAATGAGCAGTTCTTC; v_gene: TRBV10-3; abundance: few; d_gene: TRBD1; j_gene: TRBJ2-1
CDR3aa: CASSDQGAETQYF; CDR3nt: TGTGCCAGCAGCGACCAGGGGGCAGAGACCCAGTACTTC; v_gene: TRBV7-2; abundance: NA; d_gene: TRBD1; j_gene: TRBJ2-5
CDR3aa: CASSPRRDGEQYF; CDR3nt: TGTGCCAGCAGCCCTCGCAGGGATGGGGAGCAGTACTTC; v_gene: TRBV14; abundance: NA; d_gene: NA; j_gene: TRBJ2-7
CDR3aa: CASSQATSADQETQYF; CDR3nt: TGTGCCAGCAGCCAAGCTACTTCGGCGGACCAAGAGACCCAGTACTTC; v_gene: TRBV3-1; abundance: NA; d_gene: NA; j_gene: TRBJ2-5